One sample yielded the 16 T cell receptor beta chains listed below, sequenced in a study of neurological immune-mediated disorders. One entry per CDR3 protein, called by TCRdb with MiXCR from the 5' RACE reads. The sample consists of around 33,000 distinct CDR3 sequences, under 25% of them appearing once. Sequenced material: CD4+ T cells from blood. Receptor source: a middle-aged man with HTLV-1-associated myelopathy (HAM/TSP).

The chain joins TRBV29-1 to TRBJ2-2, with 7 bases matching TRBD1. After removal of 7 bases from V and 4 bases from J, the junction contained 12 bases not matched to a gene. The CDR3 covers 15 residues. Germline assignment: CDR1 SQVTM and CDR2 ANQGSEA. The CDR3 DNA is TGCAGCGCCGCCACAGGGGCGATAAGCACCGGGGAGCTGTTTTTT. Its translation: CSAATGAISTGELFF.

The chain links TRBV12-3 or TRBV12-4 to TRBJ2-1, with D perhaps matching TRBD2 (6 bases). Trimming removed 0 bases from V and 1 base from J, with 7 bases in between. The CDR3 has 15 amino acids. The CDR3 DNA is TGTGCCAGCAGTTTAGCGGGGGGTTCCTACAATGAGCAGTTCTTC. Amino acid sequence: CASSLAGGSYNEQFF.

This chain connects TRBV4-2 to TRBJ2-7; D gene ambiguous. Germline V gene sequence: CDR1 LGHNA, CDR2 YNFKEQ. The CDR3 loop spans 14 amino acids. The V end lost 1 base, the J end lost 5 bases, and 12 bases lay between the germline ends. CDR3 residues: CASSQVGRFNEQYF. The CDR3 bases are TGTGCCAGCAGCCAAGTAGGGCGTTTCAACGAGCAGTACTTC.

This clonotype was picked up many times. V gene TRBV7-2 combines with J gene TRBJ2-7; TRBD2 agrees at 10 bases. This CDR3 region has 15 residues. Per the germline V gene, CDR1 is SGHTA and CDR2 is FQGNSA. V was pared by 1 base and J by 6 bases, with 6 bases of the junction left unmatched. The DNA of the CDR3 is TGTGCCAGCAGCTTAGGGAATAGCGGGAGGACCGAGCAGTACTTC. Its translation: CASSLGNSGRTEQYF.

This clonotype was seen ten or more times. The chain uses TRBV20-1 and TRBJ1-1; TRBD1 might be the D (6 bases). This CDR3 has 14 residues. Germline lookup yields CDR1 DFQATT and CDR2 SNEGSKA (reference sequence). The V and J ends lost 8 bases and 3 bases respectively, with 19 bases between them. This CDR3 is CSHTTGGGYTEAFF. As DNA, the CDR3 is TGCAGTCACACGACAGGAGGGGGGTACACTGAAGCTTTCTTT.

There are many counts of this clonotype. This chain links TRBV12-3 or TRBV12-4 with TRBJ2-1; 8 positions match TRBD2. There are 15 residues in the CDR3. J lost 7 bases, V lost 2 bases, and 7 bases had no gene match. The CDR3 region is CASSLYSGGTNEQFF. The CDR3 DNA follows: TGTGCCAGCAGTTTATACAGCGGGGGTACTAATGAGCAGTTCTTC.

This clonotype is a singleton in its sample. The V and J genes are TRBV6-5 and TRBJ2-7, with D perhaps being TRBD1 or TRBD2 (5 bases each). Germline CDR1 reads MNHEY; CDR2 reads SVGAGI. The CDR3 sequence is 15 residues long. The germline V and J ends were trimmed by 2 bases and 0 bases, with 11 bases remaining between them. The chain's CDR3 is CASSYTAGSSYEQYF. In DNA form, the CDR3 reads TGTGCCAGCAGTTACACGGCAGGGAGCTCCTACGAGCAGTACTTC.

This clonotype was observed many times. The V gene is TRBV7-8, the J gene TRBJ2-3; D uncertain. Germline CDR1 is SGHVS and CDR2 is FQNEAQ. Between the trimmed V and J ends, which lost 0 bases and 1 base, there was a span of 11 bases. The CDR3 totals 16 residues. CDR3 sequence: CASSLAPRRGTDTQYF. The CDR3 DNA reads as TGTGCCAGCAGCTTAGCCCCTAGAAGAGGCACAGATACGCAGTATTTT.

Comments on this clonotype: This may stem from a read error, because a much larger clone lies one nucleotide away. The V gene is TRBV5-1, the J gene TRBJ1-6; perhaps TRBD1 as D (6 bases). The CDR3 is 14 amino acids. Between the trimmed V and J ends, which lost 1 base and 14 bases, there was a span of 16 bases. From germline, CDR1 is SGHRS and CDR2 YFSETQ. CDR3 nucleotide sequence: TGCGCCAGCAGCTTGACCGAGGAAGGGGGAGCCCTCCACTTT. This codes for CASSLTEEGGALHF.

This clonotype was seen at least ten times. The chain uses TRBV5-1 and TRBJ1-1, with 11 bases lining up with TRBD1. The CDR3 length is 17 residues. Germline V gene data show CDR1 as SGHRS and CDR2 as YFSETQ. J was trimmed by 0 bases and V by 4 bases; bases with no gene match: 8. CDR3 loop: CASSPGTGGVMNTEAFF. Written as DNA, the CDR3 is TGCGCCAGCAGCCCTGGGACAGGGGGGGTGATGAACACTGAAGCTTTCTTT.

Ten or more counts support this clonotype. The chain couples TRBV7-9 to TRBJ1-1, with 7 bases aligning to TRBD1. Germline V gene sequence: CDR1 SEHNR, CDR2 FQNEAQ (reference sequence). The V segment lost 3 bases and the J segment 2 bases; nucleotides outside the gene matches: 3. The CDR3 sequence is 14 residues long. This CDR3 reads CASSFRTGNTEAFF. The CDR3 nucleotides are TGTGCCAGCAGCTTCCGGACAGGCAACACTGAAGCTTTCTTT.

The rearrangement links TRBV7-3 to TRBJ2-1; 14 nucleotides agree with TRBD2. Per the germline V gene, CDR1 is SGHTA and CDR2 is FQGTGA. The CDR3 is 18 residues long. Trimming took 0 bases from V and 8 from J; bases not matched to a gene: 9. The CDR3 sequence is CASSLTGPGLAGDYEQFF. The CDR3 bases are TGTGCCAGCAGCTTAACCGGGCCGGGACTAGCGGGAGACTATGAGCAGTTCTTC.

The table lists this clonotype with a count of one. The chain has TRBV20-1 and TRBJ1-2; D call uncertain. The length of the CDR3 is 12 residues. Per the germline V gene, CDR1 is DFQATT and CDR2 is SNEGSKA (reference sequence). V lost 3 bases and J 7 bases, leaving 12 bases between the germline ends. CDR3 amino acids: CSARVMMSGYTF. In nucleotides, the CDR3 is TGCAGTGCTAGGGTCATGATGAGTGGCTACACCTTC.

This clonotype was recorded many times. This chain links TRBV20-1 with TRBJ2-5; D tentatively reads TRBD1 or TRBD2 (5 bases each). Germline loops: CDR1 DFQATT, CDR2 SNEGSKA (reference sequence). This CDR3 is built from 15 residues. V was trimmed by 3 bases and J by 0 bases, leaving 14 bases between them. The CDR3 loop reads CSARDGTQYQETQYF. The CDR3 DNA sequence: TGCAGTGCTAGGGACGGGACCCAGTACCAAGAGACCCAGTACTTC.

This clonotype was counted at least ten times. This rearrangement joins TRBV5-1 to TRBJ2-4; D tentatively fits TRBD1 or TRBD2 (7 bases each). From germline, CDR1 is SGHRS and CDR2 YFSETQ. This CDR3 has 16 residues. Trimming stripped 1 base from V and 1 base from J, with 12 bases between. The CDR3 spells CASSLLQGGAKNIQYF. In DNA form, the CDR3 reads TGCGCCAGCAGCTTGCTCCAGGGGGGGGCCAAAAACATTCAGTACTTC.

This clonotype was found many times. The chain combines TRBV3-1 with TRBJ1-1; D gene uncertain. CDR3 length: 14 residues. With 4 bases removed from V and 1 base from J, the gap between germline ends came to 10 bases. Germline V CDR1 and CDR2: LGHDT, YNNKEL (reference sequence). CDR3 protein: CASSPDGKNTEAFF. The CDR3 DNA follows: TGTGCCAGCAGCCCCGACGGAAAGAACACTGAAGCTTTCTTT.